These T cell receptor beta chains were read from a single sample in a study of beta chain features in type 1 diabetes. Some clones are missing from TCRdb's copy, which holds only in-frame ones; the method was immunoSEQ multiplex PCR. There are 240,000 or so clones in the sample; about 14% occur only once, and approximately 0.02% lies in the top ten. The sequencing sample was made of naive CD4+ T cells from blood. These TCRs come from a man younger than 40 with type 1 diabetes. CDR3s include the opening cysteine and the closing phenylalanine or tryptophan. A D gene is named only where the DNA matches it firmly. Size is omitted from some rows. Given values are once, few, many or a class for expanded clones.

cdr3_length: 15
v_call: TRBV5-1
clone_size: few
d_call: TRBD2
j_call: TRBJ2-3
cdr3_aa: CASGYSGASTDTQYF
cdr3_nt: TGCGCCAGCGGGTATAGCGGGGCTAGCACAGATACGCAGTATTTT

cdr3_length: 14
v_call: TRBV6-5
clone_size: NA
d_call: TRBD2
j_call: TRBJ2-5
cdr3_aa: CASKTSGSVKTQYF
cdr3_nt: TGTGCCAGCAAAACTAGCGGTAGTGTGAAGACCCAGTACTTC

cdr3_length: 15
v_call: TRBV4-2
clone_size: NA
d_call: TRBD1
j_call: TRBJ2-7
cdr3_aa: CASSQAGTGGPEQYF
cdr3_nt: TGTGCCAGCAGCCAAGCGGGGACAGGGGGCCCCGAGCAGTACTTC

cdr3_length: 14
v_call: TRBV5-1
clone_size: few
d_call: NA
j_call: TRBJ2-7
cdr3_aa: CASSFPGSSYEQYF
cdr3_nt: TGCGCCAGCAGCTTCCCCGGGTCGTCCTACGAGCAGTACTTC

cdr3_length: 13
v_call: TRBV28
clone_size: NA
d_call: NA
j_call: TRBJ1-1
cdr3_aa: CASSPHEWGGAFF
cdr3_nt: TGTGCCAGCAGCCCCCACGAGTGGGGAGGAGCTTTCTTT

cdr3_length: 11
v_call: TRBV30
clone_size: NA
d_call: TRBD1
j_call: TRBJ1-1
cdr3_aa: CAWSRGAEAFF
cdr3_nt: TGTGCCTGGAGCAGGGGGGCTGAAGCTTTCTTT

cdr3_length: 16
v_call: TRBV5-6
clone_size: few
d_call: NA
j_call: TRBJ2-2
cdr3_aa: CASSLDRGLDTGELFF
cdr3_nt: TGTGCCAGCAGCTTGGATCGGGGGTTGGACACCGGGGAGCTGTTTTTT

cdr3_length: 17
v_call: TRBV9
clone_size: few
d_call: TRBD2
j_call: TRBJ2-2
cdr3_aa: CASSVRASGTNTGELFF
cdr3_nt: TGTGCCAGCAGCGTAAGAGCTAGCGGGACGAACACCGGGGAGCTGTTTTTT

cdr3_length: 15
v_call: TRBV7-9
clone_size: NA
d_call: TRBD2
j_call: TRBJ2-5
cdr3_aa: CASSLGLAGVQTQYF
cdr3_nt: TGTGCCAGCAGCCTCGGACTAGCGGGAGTTCAGACCCAGTACTTC

cdr3_length: 17
v_call: TRBV7-2
clone_size: few
d_call: TRBD1
j_call: TRBJ2-3
cdr3_aa: CASSFGWSGGKTDTQYF
cdr3_nt: TGTGCCAGCAGCTTTGGTTGGTCAGGGGGCAAAACAGATACGCAGTATTTT

cdr3_length: 16
v_call: TRBV11-1
clone_size: NA
d_call: NA
j_call: TRBJ2-3
cdr3_aa: CASSLAGTRSTDTQYF
cdr3_nt: TGTGCCAGCAGCTTAGCCGGGACTCGGAGCACAGATACGCAGTATTTT

cdr3_length: 15
v_call: TRBV30
clone_size: few
d_call: TRBD2
j_call: TRBJ2-5
cdr3_aa: CAWSAQGLGEETQYF
cdr3_nt: TGTGCCTGGAGTGCCCAGGGACTAGGGGAAGAGACCCAGTACTTC

cdr3_length: 14
v_call: TRBV19
clone_size: NA
d_call: TRBD1
j_call: TRBJ2-1
cdr3_aa: CASSITGGRTEQFF
cdr3_nt: TGTGCCAGTAGTATCACAGGGGGTAGGACTGAGCAGTTCTTC

cdr3_length: 14
v_call: TRBV5-1
clone_size: NA
d_call: TRBD1
j_call: TRBJ2-1
cdr3_aa: CASSLGSRGNEQFF
cdr3_nt: TGCGCCAGCAGCTTGGGGAGCAGGGGGAATGAGCAGTTCTTC

cdr3_length: 12
v_call: TRBV10-2
clone_size: few
d_call: NA
j_call: TRBJ1-1
cdr3_aa: CASSEQNTEAFF
cdr3_nt: TGCGCCAGCAGTGAACAGAACACTGAAGCTTTCTTT

cdr3_length: 15
v_call: TRBV6-5
clone_size: NA
d_call: TRBD1
j_call: TRBJ1-1
cdr3_aa: CASSLPGQGASRAFF
cdr3_nt: TGTGCCAGCAGTTTACCGGGACAGGGGGCCAGTAGAGCTTTCTTT

cdr3_length: 15
v_call: TRBV30
clone_size: NA
d_call: NA
j_call: TRBJ1-1
cdr3_aa: CAWSDSSGLYTEAFF
cdr3_nt: TGTGCCTGGAGTGATTCATCGGGGTTGTACACTGAAGCTTTCTTT

cdr3_length: 13
v_call: TRBV30
clone_size: NA
d_call: TRBD1
j_call: TRBJ2-1
cdr3_aa: CAWPDRGLNEQFF
cdr3_nt: TGTGCCTGGCCGGACAGGGGGCTTAATGAGCAGTTCTTC

cdr3_length: 16
v_call: TRBV13
clone_size: few
d_call: TRBD1
j_call: TRBJ1-6
cdr3_aa: CASSIRDRGQYSPLHF
cdr3_nt: TGTGCCAGCAGCATCCGGGACAGGGGCCAATATTCACCCCTCCACTTT

cdr3_length: 14
v_call: TRBV5-4
clone_size: few
d_call: NA
j_call: TRBJ1-1
cdr3_aa: CASSTRRQSSEAFF
cdr3_nt: TGTGCCAGCAGCACGCGACGGCAGTCTAGTGAAGCTTTCTTT